This TCR beta chain was captured by sequencing in a study of cytotoxic CD8 clonotypes in ibrutinib-treated CLL. TCRdb's copy holds only in-frame clones and misses some; the assay was immunoSEQ multiplex PCR. The sample has about 21,000 clones, under 80% seen once; the top ten hold approximately 25%. As to this clone: Its cognate antigen is unknown.

Trimming removed 5 bases from V and 0 bases from J, with 9 bases in between. Germline CDR1 is LNHDA and CDR2 is SQIVND (reference sequence). The CDR3 extends over 14 amino acids. Overall study results and limits: Sampling of sustained-remission and progressing patients occurred at differing times. Public clonotypes (which were uncommon) either contracted or remained stable on treatment. Researchers report that baseline clonality outpaced age-matched healthy donors and tracked circulating CD8+ T-cell counts. Clonality grew at ibrutinib response; at progression, it decreased back toward baseline.

This clonotype was sampled from a human donor with chronic lymphocytic leukemia. Sequencing used PBMCs, obtained before ibrutinib treatment. The chain employs TRBV19 and TRBJ2-3; D ambiguous. This chain's CDR3 is CASSRQTSTDTQYF. The CDR3 DNA is TGTGCCAGTAGTCGGCAGACTAGCACAGATACGCAGTATTTT.